This TCR beta chain was obtained from a study of vaccination effects on CD4 cells after COVID-19. On the study more broadly: Every participant took two doses of the BNT162b2 or mRNA-1273 vaccine. Study-wide points: Healthy vaccinees had only 1 of 255 vaccine-induced clones cross-react with common cold coronaviruses. The study found marked clonal contraction of infection- and vaccine-induced clones late after vaccination.

Profiled with immunoSEQ multiplex PCR; TCRdb holds only in-frame clones, not every one. The data hold tens of thousands of clones, with 60% to 85% observed a single time. V lost 2 bases to trimming and J lost 6 bases, with 11 bases between them. The germline gives CDR1 MDHEN, CDR2 SYDVKM. There are 15 residues in the CDR3. Sequencing was preceded by expansion of antigen-specific CD4+ T cells with viral peptide pools in the ViraFEST assay. Subsequent to a culture period of more than 9 days, CD4+ T cells were isolated. Vaccine recipients had no previous SARS-CoV-2 infection; their nucleocapsid antibodies were negative. Replacing half the medium with IL-2 medium was done on days 3 and 7. This clone came up once. What it recognizes is unknown.

This clonotype originated in a human donor who received a COVID-19 vaccine. The rearrangement uses TRBV28 and TRBJ1-6; possibly TRBD1 for D (6 bases). Source: CD4+ T cells from PBMCs cultured with SARS-CoV-2 spike peptides, taken before COVID-19 vaccination. CDR3 loop: CASSLRGRGNSPLHF. In nucleotides, the CDR3 is TGTGCCAGCAGTTTACGGGGGCGAGGTAATTCACCCCTCCACTTT.